These 10 T cell receptor beta chains share one sample of origin, sequenced in a study of T cell responses to AZD1222 COVID-19 vaccine. The table came from immunoSEQ multiplex PCR; TCRdb's copy has only in-frame clones and leaves some out. The sample includes roughly 170,000 clones, 90% to 95% of them seen just once. The sequenced sample was peripheral blood, obtained 28 days after the second AZD1222 dose. These receptors originate from an adult who received the AZD1222 COVID-19 vaccine.

This rearrangement joins TRBV5-6 to TRBJ2-5, with 8 bases identical to TRBD1. The CDR3 is 14 amino acids. With V trimmed by 0 bases and J by 3 bases, 1 base remained unmatched. Germline V gives CDR1 SGHDT, CDR2 YYEEEE. DNA for the CDR3: TGTGCCAGCAGCTTGGCGACAGGGGAAGAGACCCAGTACTTC. Its translation is CASSLATGEETQYF.

The table lists this clone with a count of one. The chain links TRBV21-1 to TRBJ1-6; the DNA was not compared with TRBD1, the D call given in the table. TRBV21-1 is marked as a pseudogene. The CDR3 extends over 16 amino acids. The CDR3 DNA reads as TGTGCCAGCAGCAAAGAAGGGGATCGGTATAATTCACCCCTCCACTTT. Its protein is CASSKEGDRYNSPLHF.

The J gene is TRBJ1-5, the V gene TRBV10-3; weak D call: TRBD1 (5 bases). The germline V gene has CDR1 ENHRY and CDR2 SYGVKD. Trimming left V 3 bases short and J 2 bases short, with 11 bases between. CDR3 length equals 15 residues. The DNA for the CDR3 is TGTGCCATCAGTGACAGGGAGAACGGCAATCAGCCCCAGCATTTT. Translated: CAISDRENGNQPQHF.

This chain links TRBV5-1 with TRBJ2-1; D possibly corresponds to TRBD2 (6 bases). The CDR3 has 19 amino acids. From germline, CDR1 is SGHRS and CDR2 YFSETQ. The ends were cut back, 0 bases at V and 0 bases at J, with 19 bases in the middle. This chain's CDR3 is CASSLGGLKRSNSYNEQFF. CDR3 nucleotides: TGCGCCAGCAGCTTGGGTGGACTAAAACGATCGAACTCCTACAATGAGCAGTTCTTC.

As DNA, the CDR3 is TGTGCCAGCAGCCAATCTCGGAGCGGTGGAAACACCATATATTTT. Protein sequence: CASSQSRSGGNTIYF. V is TRBV4-2 and J is TRBJ1-3; D uncertain. V was clipped by 2 bases and J by 3 bases, with 11 bases between them. Germline CDR1 reads LGHNA; CDR2 reads YNFKEQ. This CDR3 has 15 residues.

The rearrangement links TRBV11-2 to TRBJ2-2; TRBD1 matches at 7 bases. The length of the CDR3 is 16 residues. The V segment lost 1 base and the J segment 4 bases; nucleotides outside the gene matches: 6. Germline V gene lookup returns CDR1 SGHAT and CDR2 FQNNGV. CDR3: CASSLVGTARTGELFF. The CDR3 DNA follows: TGTGCCAGCAGCTTAGTGGGGACAGCGCGCACCGGGGAGCTGTTTTTT.

The chain carries TRBV5-1 and TRBJ1-1; D is uncertain. The CDR3 loop spans 12 amino acids. The ends were cut back, 4 bases at V and 5 bases at J, with 9 bases in the middle. The germline CDR1 and CDR2 sequences are SGHRS and YFSETQ. The CDR3 DNA reads as TGCGCCAGCAGCACGGGCGGGACTGAAGCTTTCTTT. It is translated as CASSTGGTEAFF. Using reference TRBV5-1 and TRBJ1-1 for the parts outside the CDR3, the full variable domain is KAGVTQTPRYLIKTRGQQVTLSCSPISGHRSVSWYQQTPGQGLQFLFEYFSETQRNKGNFPGRFSGRQFSNSRSEMNVSTLELGDSALYLCASSTGGTEAFFGQGTRLTVV.

This chain connects TRBV28 to TRBJ2-7; 11 positions agree with TRBD1. The germline gives CDR1 MDHEN, CDR2 SYDVKM. This CDR3 is built from 15 residues. J lost 2 bases, V lost 7 bases, and 7 bases had no gene match. CDR3 amino acids: CASIQDRGPTYEQYF. CDR3 sequence (DNA): TGTGCCAGCATTCAGGACAGGGGGCCCACCTACGAGCAGTACTTC.

This clone was observed a single time. The chain joins TRBV28 to TRBJ1-1; no clear D gene. CDR1 is MDHEN, CDR2 SYDVKM, per germline. Trimming took 8 bases from V and 6 from J, leaving 13 bases between them. This CDR3 is 12 amino acids long. CDR3 sequence reads: CASSSQGAEAFF. The DNA for the CDR3 is TGTGCCAGCTCGTCACAAGGAGCTGAAGCTTTCTTT.

The CDR3 coding sequence is TGTGCCAGCAGTTTACGGGGCGGGAAAGAGACCCAGTACTTC. Residues: CASSLRGGKETQYF. V and J are TRBV28 and TRBJ2-5; D may be TRBD2 (6 bases). V was clipped by 2 bases and J by 3 bases, with 10 bases between them. The CDR3 totals 14 residues. CDR1 is MDHEN, CDR2 SYDVKM, per germline.